Sequencing of this T cell receptor (beta chain) was carried out in a study of blood T cell repertoires in COVID-19. About the study: Acute and convalescent COVID-19 specimens originated in the United States, Italy and Spain. T cells, B-cell-depleted T cells, or PBMCs provided the cDNA or gDNA that served as material.

This clone was observed once. As originally analysed: How many nucleated cells were present was estimated from reference gene primer amplification. TCRdb's copy holds only in-frame clones and misses some; the assay was immunoSEQ multiplex PCR. V and J calls and clone size follow that table, whereas D and trimming were derived from the DNA. The sample carries around 99,000 clones, around 81% recorded once. From germline, CDR1 is LGHDT and CDR2 YNNKEL (reference sequence). This CDR3 contains 15 residues. The germline V and J ends were trimmed by 4 bases and 2 bases, with 13 bases remaining between them.

The sequence was obtained from a man aged 50 to 60 who had recovered from COVID-19. Material for sequencing was peripheral blood. The genes are TRBV3-1 (or the pseudogene TRBV3-2) and TRBJ2-3; D is perhaps TRBD2 (6 bases). The CDR3 sequence: CASSRFRGFTDTQYF. DNA for the CDR3: TGTGCCAGCAGCCGCTTCCGGGGGTTCACAGATACGCAGTATTTT.